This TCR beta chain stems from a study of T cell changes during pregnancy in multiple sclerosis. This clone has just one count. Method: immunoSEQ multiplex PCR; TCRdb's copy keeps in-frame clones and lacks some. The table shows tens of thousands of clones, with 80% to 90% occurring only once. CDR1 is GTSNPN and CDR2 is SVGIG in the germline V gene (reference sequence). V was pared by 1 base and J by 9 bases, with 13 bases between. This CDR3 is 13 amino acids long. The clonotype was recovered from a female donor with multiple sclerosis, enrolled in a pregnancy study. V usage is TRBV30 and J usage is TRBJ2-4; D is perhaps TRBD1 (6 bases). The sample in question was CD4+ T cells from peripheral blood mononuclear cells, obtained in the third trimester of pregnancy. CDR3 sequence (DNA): TGTGCCTGGAGTGGTGGGGGCAGGGGCATTCAGTACTTC. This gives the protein CAWSGGGRGIQYF.